Following are 27 T cell receptor beta chains from one sample sequenced in a study of T cell clonality in common variable immunodeficiency. The repertoire was sequenced with immunoSEQ multiplex PCR; TCRdb's copy has only in-frame clones and lacks some. The sample is made up of over 55,000 clones, none counted only once. Sequencing was done on a sample of peripheral blood mononuclear cells. The receptor source for this set is a person aged 18 to 75 in good health.

This clone appeared many times. The CDR3 end falls 3 residues outside the read, so it is completed with the germline J gene. The chain joins TRBV20-1 to TRBJ2-2, with TRBD2 matching over 11 bases. The length of the CDR3 is 15 residues. Germline-derived CDR1 and CDR2 are DFQATT and SNEGSKA (reference sequence). V lost 7 bases and J lost 7; bases outside the gene matches: 11. The part of the CDR3 DNA that was read is TGCAGTGATCCCTCACTAGCGGGAGTTGACGGGGAG. The encoded protein is CSDPSLAGVDGE. The whole CDR3 sequence reads CSDPSLAGVDGELFF.

This clone was seen repeatedly, ten times or more. With the read ending 3 residues before the CDR3 end, the germline J gene is used to fill in that end. The V call is TRBV19, the J call TRBJ1-5, with D hard to call. CDR3 size: 17 residues. Germline V gene data show CDR1 as LNHDA and CDR2 as SQIVND (reference sequence). With 1 base removed from V and 7 bases from J, the gap between germline ends came to 20 bases. Partial CDR3 DNA: TGTGCCAGTAGTATAGTTCCGAGAGCGCAGAGCGTACAGCCC. This encodes CASSIVPRAQSVQP. The CDR3 in its entirety is CASSIVPRAQSVQPQHF.

This clone was detected many times. The CDR3 end falls 3 residues outside the read, so it is completed with the germline J gene. This sequence joins TRBV7-2 and TRBJ1-1; the D gene is possibly TRBD1 (5 bases). Germline lookup yields CDR1 SGHTA and CDR2 FQGNSA. CDR3 length: 15 residues. CDR3 amino acids: CASSLGGIGATAAFF. The sequenced CDR3 bases are TGTGCCAGCAGCTTAGGTGGGATAGGGGCCACGGCA.

There are many counts of this clone. The read terminates 3 residues ahead of where the CDR3 ends, so the germline J gene completes it. The V gene is TRBV19, the J gene TRBJ2-3, with D tentatively TRBD1 (6 bases). The CDR3 sequence is 14 residues long. V lost 3 bases and J lost 6, with 13 bases in between. From germline, CDR1 is LNHDA and CDR2 SQIVND (reference sequence). Partial CDR3 DNA: TGTGCCAGTAGTATTCGCAGGGGCTTCGATACG. It codes for CASSIRRGFDT. The full CDR3 protein reads CASSIRRGFDTQYF.

This clone was recorded at least ten times. The sequenced fragment ends 3 residues before the CDR3 boundary, so the rest is inferred from the germline J gene. The chain is built from TRBV20-1 and TRBJ2-2, with TRBD2 matching 7 bases. V shed 0 bases and J 1 base; nucleotides not matched to a gene: 5. The CDR3 has 16 residues. Per the germline V gene, CDR1 is DFQATT and CDR2 is SNEGSKA (reference sequence). Here the CDR3 reads CSARDFQRGNTGELFF. CDR3 bases read: TGCAGTGCTAGAGATTTCCAGCGGGGGAACACCGGGGAG.

This clone was seen at least ten times. From the germline J gene comes the end of the CDR3, since the read stops 3 residues before it. The V call is TRBV19, the J call TRBJ1-2; 8 bases map to TRBD1. Germline loops: CDR1 LNHDA, CDR2 SQIVND (reference sequence). Trimming took 2 bases from V and 7 from J; bases not matched to a gene: 6. CDR3 length equals 14 residues. CDR3 bases read: TGTGCCAGTAGTATAAACAGGGGGAAAGTTGGC. Protein sequence: CASSINRGKVG. The CDR3 in its entirety is CASSINRGKVGYTF.

This clone was detected many times. The CDR3 spells CASSLNGAGGSPLHF. The covered CDR3 bases are TGTGCCAGCAGCTTAAACGGAGCAGGGGGTTCACCC. The V call is TRBV11-3, the J call TRBJ1-6; 7 positions agree with TRBD1. Sequencing ends 3 residues short of the CDR3 end; the germline J gene provides the rest. The germline V gene has CDR1 SGHNT and CDR2 YENEEA. This CDR3 contains 15 residues. With 2 bases clipped from V and 9 bases from J, the junction kept 7 bases outside the gene matches.

A word on this clone: The read ends 3 residues before the CDR3 terminus; that terminus is restored from the germline J gene. This chain links TRBV19 with TRBJ1-6; 8 bases align to TRBD1. The junction had 5 bases not matched to a gene; V was cut back by 0 bases and J by 7 bases. The CDR3 consists of 16 residues. The germline CDR1 and CDR2 sequences are LNHDA and SQIVND (reference sequence). The DNA read from the CDR3 is TGTGCCAGTAGTATAGATCCGAGACAGGGGAATTCACCC. Translating it yields CASSIDPRQGNSP. The CDR3, in full, reads CASSIDPRQGNSPLHF.

At least ten counts were recorded for this clone. The read ends 3 residues early relative to the CDR3; the germline J gene fills the gap. The chain recombines TRBV6-1 with TRBJ1-2, with TRBD1 as a possible D gene (5 bases). CDR1 is MNHNS and CDR2 is SASEGT in the germline V gene. Deletions cut 4 bases from V and 4 bases from J, with 7 bases between. This CDR3 comprises 12 residues. The part of the CDR3 DNA that was read is TGTGCCAGCAGTGGGGACTTCTATGGC. Translated: CASSGDFYG. The full CDR3 is CASSGDFYGYTF.

There are many counts of this clone. The CDR3 sequence is CASSPLDSTDTQYF. CDR3 DNA, as far as it was read: TGTGCCAGCAGCCCTCTGGACTCCACAGATACG. The gene calls are TRBV7-8 and TRBJ2-3, with D perhaps matching TRBD2 (5 bases). The read falls 3 residues short of the CDR3 end, and the missing part is taken from the germline J gene. CDR1 and CDR2 (germline): SGHVS, FQNEAQ. V was trimmed by 5 bases and J by 2 bases, leaving 11 bases between them. The CDR3 runs 14 residues.

This clone was counted many times. The missing CDR3 end, 3 residues past where the read stops, is filled in from the germline J gene. The chain is built from TRBV20-1 and TRBJ1-5, with TRBD1 matching 8 bases. CDR1 and CDR2 (germline): DFQATT, SNEGSKA (reference sequence). V trimming: 6 bases; J trimming: 7 bases; junction bases outside the gene matches: 11. CDR3 length: 14 residues. The CDR3 sequence: CSARGQGMTQPQHF. The sequenced CDR3 bases are TGCAGTGCCCGAGGACAGGGTATGACACAGCCC.

There are many counts of this clone. The read terminates 3 residues ahead of where the CDR3 ends, so the germline J gene completes it. This chain uses TRBV18 with TRBJ1-4, with TRBD1 as a possible D gene (5 bases). The germline V and J ends were trimmed by 4 bases and 5 bases, with 8 bases remaining between them. The CDR3 totals 13 residues. The germline V gene encodes CDR1 KGHSH and CDR2 LQKENI. The DNA read from the CDR3 is TGTGCCAGCTCACGGGGCGAAAATGAAAAA. It is translated as CASSRGENEK. The CDR3 as a whole reads CASSRGENEKLFF.

There are many counts of this clone. The CDR3 spells CASSFEGRLGTGELFF. CDR3 DNA (partial): TGCGCCAGCAGCTTCGAGGGACGACTAGGCACCGGGGAG. The V gene is TRBV5-1, the J gene TRBJ2-2, with TRBD2 as a possible D gene (6 bases). The read gets to within 3 residues of the CDR3 end, and the germline J gene fills in the rest. CDR1 is SGHRS, CDR2 YFSETQ, per germline. V was shortened by 2 bases and J by 4 bases, with 15 bases between the two germline ends. The CDR3 spans 16 residues.

The sample holds many counts of this clone. From the germline J gene comes the end of the CDR3, since the read stops 3 residues before it. The chain uses TRBV2 and TRBJ2-7, with 10 bases matching TRBD2. Looked up from germline, CDR1 is SNHLY and CDR2 is FYNNEI. J gave up 2 bases and V 5 bases, and 6 bases lay outside the gene matches. The CDR3 has 15 residues. CDR3 bases read: TGTGCCAGCAGTCCCGGGACTAGCGTTCCCTACGAG. This encodes CASSPGTSVPYE. The whole CDR3 protein is CASSPGTSVPYEQYF.

This clone showed up many times. The sequenced fragment ends 3 residues before the CDR3 boundary, so the rest is inferred from the germline J gene. The V gene is TRBV4-1, the J gene TRBJ1-4, with D tentatively TRBD1 (6 bases). There are 16 residues in the CDR3. Germline CDR1 is MGHRA and CDR2 is YSYEKL. V was pared by 1 base and J by 7 bases, with 16 bases between. CDR3: CASSQARTAVSEKLFF. The covered CDR3 bases are TGCGCCAGCAGCCAAGCTAGGACAGCGGTTTCTGAAAAA.

This clone came up many times. Read coverage stops 3 residues before the CDR3 terminus; the germline J gene supplies the remainder. The chain has TRBV29-1 and TRBJ2-7; TRBD2 is a possible D gene (6 bases). The germline V gene encodes CDR1 SQVTM and CDR2 ANQGSEA. This CDR3 is built from 12 residues. With 3 bases removed from V and 2 bases from J, the gap between germline ends came to 8 bases. CDR3 loop: CSVESSAYEQYF. CDR3 DNA, as far as it was read: TGCAGCGTTGAGTCTAGCGCCTACGAG.

At least ten counts were recorded for this clone. The missing CDR3 end, 3 residues past where the read stops, is filled in from the germline J gene. V is TRBV20-1 and J is TRBJ2-7; TRBD1 is a possible D gene (5 bases). This CDR3 comprises 13 residues. Germline V gives CDR1 DFQATT, CDR2 SNEGSKA (reference sequence). V lost 6 bases and J 6 bases, leaving 18 bases between the germline ends. The CDR3 is CSAPLRLGLEQYF. The sequenced part of the CDR3 DNA is TGCAGTGCCCCCCTCAGACTGGGGCTCGAG.

This clone appeared many times. The read gets to within 3 residues of the CDR3 end, and the germline J gene fills in the rest. The rearrangement joins TRBV28 to TRBJ1-5; tentatively, D is TRBD1 (5 bases). V dropped 6 bases and J dropped 4 bases, with 16 bases sitting between them. CDR3 length equals 15 residues. Germline V lookup: CDR1 MDHEN, CDR2 SYDVKM. The covered CDR3 bases are TGTGCCAGCAGCGCCCCGACAGTCCTGAATCAGCCC. This codes for CASSAPTVLNQP. The whole CDR3 protein reads CASSAPTVLNQPQHF.

This clone was recorded at least ten times. Read coverage stops 3 residues before the CDR3 terminus; the germline J gene supplies the remainder. This chain links TRBV30 with TRBJ1-1, with a weak D call TRBD1 (6 bases). Trimming pared 1 base from V and 1 base from J, leaving 13 bases between. CDR1 is GTSNPN, CDR2 SVGIG, per germline (reference sequence). The CDR3 totals 15 residues. The CDR3 reads CAWSGLGGTNTEAFF. The covered CDR3 bases are TGTGCCTGGAGTGGGCTAGGGGGAACGAACACTGAA.

The table lists this clone with many counts. The CDR3 end lies 3 residues beyond the end of the read and is filled in from the germline J gene. The rearrangement joins TRBV7-3 to TRBJ2-2, with 15 bases fitting TRBD2. The CDR3 spans 21 residues. Germline-derived CDR1 and CDR2 are SGHTA and FQGTGA. V dropped 1 base and J dropped 5; count of bases not matched to a gene: 14. The sequenced CDR3 bases are TGTGCCAGCAGCTTAAACCCCACCGGACTAGCGGGAGGGCCTGGGACCGGGGAG. Its protein product is CASSLNPTGLAGGPGTGE. The whole CDR3 protein is CASSLNPTGLAGGPGTGELFF.

This clone was recorded at least ten times. The read stops 3 residues short of the end of the CDR3; the missing end is completed from the germline J gene. The genes are TRBV5-1 and TRBJ1-1; 8 positions agree with TRBD1. This CDR3 contains 14 residues. Germline loops: CDR1 SGHRS, CDR2 YFSETQ. The V gene end was trimmed by 4 bases and the J gene end by 0 bases; junction bases not matched to a gene: 2. CDR3 protein: CASSRDRLNTEAFF. CDR3 DNA (partial): TGCGCCAGCAGCCGGGACAGGTTGAACACTGAA.

In its sample, this clone was seen many times. The CDR3 end lies 3 residues beyond the end of the read and is filled in from the germline J gene. V is TRBV5-6 and J is TRBJ2-1; no clear D gene. The germline CDR1 and CDR2 sequences are SGHDT and YYEEEE. V was pared by 0 bases and J by 4 bases, with 8 bases between. The CDR3 loop spans 14 amino acids. CDR3 protein: CASSLDYNYNEQFF. Partial CDR3 DNA: TGTGCCAGCAGCTTGGACTACAATTACAATGAG.

In this sample, this clone turned up many times. Coverage ceases 3 residues before the CDR3 finishes, and the germline J gene fills in the end. The rearrangement uses TRBV18 and TRBJ2-7; D might be TRBD1 (7 bases). V lost 6 bases and J 3 bases, leaving 18 bases between the germline ends. Germline CDR1 is KGHSH and CDR2 is LQKENI. The CDR3 has 15 residues. CDR3 sequence reads: CASSLTRTGLYEQYF. The CDR3 DNA, read in part, is TGTGCCAGCTCTCTGACTAGGACAGGCCTCTACGAG.

This clone was detected many times. The CDR3 end lies 3 residues beyond the end of the read and is filled in from the germline J gene. This rearrangement joins TRBV6-2 or TRBV6-3 to TRBJ2-1; 11 bases fit TRBD2. Germline V lookup: CDR1 MNHEY, CDR2 SVGEGT. The CDR3 is 15 amino acids. V lost 7 bases and J lost 3; bases outside the gene matches: 5. This chain's CDR3 is CASKRTSGFYNEQFF. The sequenced part of the CDR3 DNA is TGTGCCAGCAAACGGACTAGCGGGTTCTACAATGAG.

This clone was seen only a few times. The sequenced fragment ends 3 residues before the CDR3 boundary, so the rest is inferred from the germline J gene. The chain couples TRBV5-5 to TRBJ2-3; D ambiguous. V was shortened by 4 bases and J by 2 bases, with 14 bases between the two germline ends. Germline CDR1 and CDR2: SGHKS and YYEKEE (reference sequence). The CDR3 totals 15 residues. CDR3 DNA (partial): TGTGCCAGCAGCAAATCTCCGATCTACACAGATACG. Protein: CASSKSPIYTDT. The entire CDR3 is CASSKSPIYTDTQYF.

This clone appeared many times. The sequence runs out 3 residues before the end of the CDR3; the remainder is reconstructed from the germline J gene. The chain couples TRBV7-2 to TRBJ1-1, with 8 bases aligning to TRBD1. V was pared by 5 bases and J by 7 bases, with 9 bases of the junction left unmatched. The CDR3 is 14 residues long. Germline assignment: CDR1 SGHTA and CDR2 FQGNSA. The CDR3 loop reads CASSPRRTGGEAFF. The sequenced part of the CDR3 DNA is TGTGCCAGCAGCCCAAGGCGAACAGGGGGTGAA. The entire variable domain, with the rest obtained from reference TRBV7-2 and TRBJ1-1, is as follows: GAGVSQSPSNKVTEKGKDVELRCDPISGHTALYWYRQSLGQGLEFLIYFQGNSAPDKSGLPSDRFSAERTGGSVSTLTIQRTQQEDSAVYLCASSPRRTGGEAFFGQGTRLTVV.

This clone came up many times. The part of the CDR3 DNA that was read is TGTGCCAGCGGCGAATTAGCGGGAGGTGTCGGGGAG. It yields the protein CASGELAGGVGE. The entire CDR3 protein is CASGELAGGVGELFF. The rearrangement uses TRBV13 and TRBJ2-2, with 10 positions matching TRBD2. The observed sequence ends 3 residues before the CDR3 terminus, with the missing tail filled in from the germline J gene. Germline assignment: CDR1 PRHDT and CDR2 FYEKMQ (reference sequence). The CDR3 consists of 15 residues. V lost 8 bases and J lost 7; bases outside the gene matches: 10.